The 29 T cell receptor beta chains presented below share a single source sample, sequenced in a study of sequential checkpoint blockade in melanoma. The treatment here: randomized to nivolumab then ipilimumab (arm A) or the reverse (arm B). Only in-frame clones appear in the TCRdb table, and some are missing; sequencing was by immunoSEQ multiplex PCR. Among approximately 3,500 clones listed, less than 30% were seen once. Material: tumor tissue (inferred from file names), obtained from a patient given nivolumab and ipilimumab in sequence. These receptor sequences come from a human donor with melanoma.

This clone is labeled as medium-sized. The V call is TRBV11-3, the J call TRBJ2-5, with D maybe TRBD1 (5 bases). V lost 5 bases, J lost 0 bases, and 10 bases lay in between. The CDR3 consists of 14 residues. Germline V gene lookup returns CDR1 SGHNT and CDR2 YENEEA. CDR3 region: CASSQQANQETQYF. CDR3 DNA: TGTGCCAGCAGCCAACAGGCGAACCAAGAGACCCAGTACTTC.

The chain couples TRBV6-8 to TRBJ2-5; TRBD2 matches at 12 bases. CDR3 length equals 15 residues. Losses at the gene ends were 6 bases for V and 5 bases for J; bases not matched to a gene: 7. Germline CDR1 and CDR2: MNHGY and SAAAGT. The CDR3: CASRFGLAGLETQYF. CDR3 nucleotides: TGTGCCAGCAGATTCGGACTAGCGGGGTTGGAGACCCAGTACTTC.

This clone is termed medium-sized. This sequence joins TRBV11-3 and TRBJ2-1; the D is unclear. V lost 6 bases to trimming and J lost 0 bases, with 9 bases between them. The CDR3 extends over 14 amino acids. Looked up from germline, CDR1 is SGHNT and CDR2 is YENEEA. CDR3 in amino acids: CASRERSSYNEQFF. In DNA form, the CDR3 reads TGTGCCAGCAGGGAGAGAAGCTCCTACAATGAGCAGTTCTTC.

The V call is TRBV19, the J call TRBJ2-5; 7 bases align to TRBD1. CDR1 is LNHDA, CDR2 SQIVND, per germline (reference sequence). The CDR3 has 15 residues. V lost 4 bases and J lost 6; bases outside the gene matches: 11. CDR3 sequence (DNA): TGTGCCAGTAGTACCCGAGGGACAGAAGGAAAGACCCAGTACTTC. Protein product: CASSTRGTEGKTQYF.

The chain combines TRBV18 with TRBJ2-5; 10 positions agree with TRBD1. Germline-derived CDR1 and CDR2 are KGHSH and LQKENI. With V trimmed by 6 bases and J by 4 bases, 8 bases remained unmatched. There are 15 residues in the CDR3. DNA of the CDR3: TGTGCCAGCTCGGCCGGGACAGGGGCTGGAGAGACCCAGTACTTC. Its protein is CASSAGTGAGETQYF.

The chain recombines TRBV4-1 with TRBJ1-2, with D uncertain. The germline CDR1 and CDR2 sequences are MGHRA and YSYEKL. The V end lost 0 bases, the J end lost 2 bases, and 7 bases lay between the germline ends. This CDR3 spans 14 amino acids. The CDR3 nucleotides are TGCGCCAGCAGCCAAGAGGGTCAGAACTATGGCTACACCTTC. Residues: CASSQEGQNYGYTF.

The chain employs TRBV1 and TRBJ1-3; the table names TRBD1, a call not compared with the DNA. TRBV1 is flagged as a pseudogene. There are 15 residues in the CDR3. The CDR3 DNA reads as TGCACCAGCGGAATGACAGCTGCCTCTGGAAACACCATATATTTT. Translating it yields CTSGMTAASGNTIYF.

This clone is medium-sized within its sample. The chain links TRBV9 to TRBJ2-2; no reliable D call. The CDR3 runs to 12 residues. CDR1 and CDR2 (germline): SGDLS, YYNGEE. V lost 8 bases and J lost 3, with 8 bases in between. CDR3 amino acids: CARRPDTGELFF. The DNA of the CDR3 is TGTGCCAGGAGGCCCGACACCGGGGAGCTGTTTTTT. The entire variable domain, with the rest obtained from reference TRBV9 and TRBJ2-2, is as follows: DSGVTQTPKHLITATGQRVTLRCSPRSGDLSVYWYQQSLDQGLQFLIQYYNGEERAKGNILERFSAQQFPDLHSELNLSSLELGDSALYFCARRPDTGELFFGEGSRLTVL.

The chain uses TRBV19 and TRBJ1-3; a weak D match, TRBD1 (6 bases). Germline CDR1 LNHDA, CDR2 SQIVND (reference sequence). Trimming shortened V by 5 bases and J by 0 bases, and 17 bases separated the two germline ends. The CDR3 is made up of 17 amino acids. The CDR3 loop reads CASSPVGAPSSGNTIYF. CDR3 DNA: TGTGCCAGTAGTCCGGTGGGGGCGCCGAGCTCTGGAAACACCATATATTTT.

Judged by abundance, this clone is medium-sized (0.01 to 0.1%). V gene TRBV11-3 combines with J gene TRBJ2-6, with unresolved D. The CDR3 length is 17 residues. V lost 2 bases, J lost 0 bases, and 11 bases lay in between. Per the germline V gene, CDR1 is SGHNT and CDR2 is YENEEA. CDR3 bases: TGTGCCAGCAGCTTAACCCGACGCTTCTCTGGGGCCAACGTCCTGACTTTC. Encoded protein: CASSLTRRFSGANVLTF.

Sample share makes this clone medium-sized. A junction end diverges from the germline sequence, so it may reflect a read error. The chain employs TRBV6-8 and TRBJ2-7; D gene uncertain. Germline assignment: CDR1 MNHGY and CDR2 SAAAGT. This CDR3 is built from 17 residues. This CDR3 reads CAISTFRATAGGYGQYF. CDR3 coding DNA: TGTGCCATCAGCACTTTTAGAGCTACGGCCGGCGGATACGGGCAGTACTTC.

A few counts support this clone. J is TRBJ1-4 and V is TRBV6-8; D unresolved. Germline CDR1 and CDR2: MNHGY and SAAAGT. V shed 5 bases and J shed 1 base, with 8 bases lying between them. CDR3 length: 14 residues. CDR3 amino acids: CASSLDLTNEKLFF. The CDR3, as DNA: TGTGCCAGCAGTCTGGACCTAACTAATGAAAAACTGTTTTTT.

This clone is labeled as medium-sized. This chain connects TRBV11-3 to TRBJ2-1, with D perhaps TRBD1 (6 bases). The length of the CDR3 is 15 residues. Germline lookup yields CDR1 SGHNT and CDR2 YENEEA. The V gene lost 5 bases and the J gene lost 9 bases, with 20 bases spanning the gap. The CDR3 loop reads CASSQTTGQRGEQFF. Written as DNA, the CDR3 is TGTGCCAGCAGCCAAACGACAGGCCAACGGGGTGAGCAGTTCTTC.

This clone is labeled medium-sized. This sequence joins TRBV11-3 and TRBJ1-2; 9 bases fit TRBD1. The length of the CDR3 is 15 residues. Germline V gene lookup returns CDR1 SGHNT and CDR2 YENEEA. The junction had 11 bases not matched to a gene; V was cut back by 4 bases and J by 8 bases. The CDR3 nucleotides read TGTGCCAGCAGCTCACCCACAGGGGGCAGGTCCGGCTACACCTTC. It codes for CASSSPTGGRSGYTF.

This clone was seen only a few times. J is TRBJ2-1 and V is TRBV6-8; 11 bases agree with TRBD2. This CDR3 is 13 amino acids long. The V gene's germline CDR1 is MNHGY and CDR2 SAAAGT. V trimming: 7 bases; J trimming: 10 bases; junction bases outside the gene matches: 6. The CDR3 sequence is CASTGLAAREQFF. The CDR3 coding sequence is TGTGCCAGCACGGGACTAGCGGCACGGGAGCAGTTCTTC.

By share of the sample, this clone is medium-sized. The chain couples TRBV11-3 to TRBJ2-1, with TRBD2 matching over 8 bases. The CDR3 covers 16 residues. V dropped 3 bases and J dropped 7; count of bases not matched to a gene: 11. Looked up from germline, CDR1 is SGHNT and CDR2 is YENEEA. The CDR3 here is CASSFHPAGEGNEQFF. CDR3 bases: TGTGCCAGCAGCTTCCACCCAGCGGGAGAGGGGAATGAGCAGTTCTTC. Supplemented by reference TRBV11-3 and TRBJ2-1, the full variable domain reads EAGVVQSPRYKIIEKKQPVAFWCNPISGHNTLYWYLQNLGQGPELLIRYENEEAVDDSQLPKDRFSAERLKGVDSTLKIQPAELGDSAVYLCASSFHPAGEGNEQFFGPGTRLTVL.

This clone was observed a single time. The rearrangement links TRBV19 to TRBJ2-7; maybe TRBD2 (6 bases). V dropped 3 bases and J dropped 3 bases, with 15 bases sitting between them. CDR1 and CDR2 (germline): LNHDA, SQIVND (reference sequence). The CDR3 runs 15 residues. CDR3 bases: TGTGCCAGTAGTATCGGAGTGGGAGGTATCTACGAGCAGTACTTC. Translated, it gives CASSIGVGGIYEQYF.

By sample fraction, this clone is medium-sized. The chain uses TRBV11-3 and TRBJ2-5; D not resolved. The CDR3 runs to 15 residues. V lost 5 bases and J lost 2, with 15 bases in between. The germline gives CDR1 SGHNT, CDR2 YENEEA. The CDR3 loop is CASSPGNLVQETQYF. The CDR3 coding sequence is TGTGCCAGCAGCCCAGGAAATCTTGTACAAGAGACCCAGTACTTC.

The chain links TRBV6-8 to TRBJ2-1, with 8 bases identical to TRBD1. V was pared by 8 bases and J by 7 bases, with 13 bases of the junction left unmatched. This CDR3 comprises 15 residues. The germline V gene has CDR1 MNHGY and CDR2 SAAAGT. CDR3: CASGGQEGFWNEQFF. As DNA, the CDR3 is TGTGCCAGCGGGGGACAGGAGGGGTTCTGGAATGAGCAGTTCTTC.

This clone was seen a few times. This chain links TRBV28 with TRBJ2-2; D assignment may be TRBD1 or TRBD2 (5 bases each). The CDR3 is made up of 15 amino acids. V was trimmed by 7 bases and J by 0 bases, leaving 12 bases between them. Per the germline V gene, CDR1 is MDHEN and CDR2 is SYDVKM. CDR3 loop: CASIPGTSNTGELFF. DNA for the CDR3: TGTGCCAGCATCCCAGGGACCTCGAACACCGGGGAGCTGTTTTTT.

This clone was detected ten times or more. The chain carries TRBV11-3 and TRBJ2-7; 9 nucleotides match TRBD2. Germline CDR1 SGHNT, CDR2 YENEEA. CDR3 length: 15 amino acids. With V trimmed by 3 bases and J by 3 bases, 6 bases remained unmatched. The CDR3 here is CASSLGLAGLYEQYF. The CDR3 DNA sequence: TGTGCCAGCAGCTTGGGGCTAGCGGGACTCTACGAGCAGTACTTC.

The rearrangement links TRBV15 to TRBJ1-5; possible D gene TRBD1, 5 bases. Germline values: CDR1 LNHNV, CDR2 YYDKDF (reference sequence). V was trimmed by 3 bases and J by 4 bases, leaving 22 bases between them. The CDR3 has 18 residues. The chain's CDR3 is CATSRHHAGQVGNQPQHF. CDR3 nucleotides: TGTGCCACCAGCAGGCATCACGCGGGGCAGGTAGGGAATCAGCCCCAGCATTTT.

V usage is TRBV12-2 and J usage is TRBJ2-5; the table's D call of TRBD2 was not tested on the DNA. TRBV12-2 is listed as a pseudogene. There are 16 residues in the CDR3. The CDR3 sequence is CASRFAGLAGLETQYF. The DNA of the CDR3 is TGTGCAAGTCGCTTTGCGGGACTAGCGGGATTAGAGACCCAGTACTTC.

There are a few counts of this clone. In DNA form, the CDR3 reads TGTGCCAGCAGCGACAGAGAAGATCAGCCCCAGCATTTT. This sequence encodes CASSDREDQPQHF. The V and J genes are TRBV6-8 and TRBJ1-5; the D gene is possibly TRBD1 (5 bases). Germline loops: CDR1 MNHGY, CDR2 SAAAGT. This CDR3 spans 13 amino acids. Trimming removed 6 bases at V and 5 bases at J, with 11 bases between.

The V gene is TRBV6-8, the J gene TRBJ2-5; possibly TRBD1 for D (6 bases). V shed 5 bases and J shed 4 bases, with 20 bases lying between them. This CDR3 contains 16 residues. Germline V gives CDR1 MNHGY, CDR2 SAAAGT. The CDR3 region is CASSGKILGAGETQYF. The DNA of the CDR3 is TGTGCCAGCAGTGGGAAAATTTTGGGGGCAGGAGAGACCCAGTACTTC.

This rearrangement joins TRBV5-1 to TRBJ2-1, with 9 bases lining up with TRBD2. The CDR3 length is 17 residues. V shed 0 bases and J 10 bases; nucleotides not matched to a gene: 14. Looked up from germline, CDR1 is SGHRS and CDR2 is YFSETQ. Here the CDR3 reads CASSLVSAGGAQQEQFF. The DNA for the CDR3 is TGCGCCAGCAGCTTGGTTTCTGCGGGGGGGGCGCAACAAGAGCAGTTCTTC.

This clone is medium-sized by share. The gene calls are TRBV11-3 and TRBJ2-6; the D gene is possibly TRBD2 (5 bases). This CDR3 has 14 amino acids. With 5 bases removed from V and 11 bases from J, the gap between germline ends came to 16 bases. Germline V gene sequence: CDR1 SGHNT, CDR2 YENEEA. CDR3: CASSQPPGWDVLTF. As DNA, the CDR3 is TGTGCCAGCAGCCAGCCGCCGGGATGGGACGTCCTGACTTTC. The full variable domain, with the rest looked up from reference TRBV11-3 and TRBJ2-6, is EAGVVQSPRYKIIEKKQPVAFWCNPISGHNTLYWYLQNLGQGPELLIRYENEEAVDDSQLPKDRFSAERLKGVDSTLKIQPAELGDSAVYLCASSQPPGWDVLTFGAGSRLTVL.

A few counts support this clone. V and J are TRBV10-3 and TRBJ2-1; 7 bases map to TRBD2. Germline values: CDR1 ENHRY, CDR2 SYGVKD. V shed 2 bases and J 3 bases; nucleotides not matched to a gene: 10. This CDR3 has 17 residues. CDR3 loop: CAISEPGSGAIYNEQFF. CDR3 coding DNA: TGTGCCATCAGTGAGCCCGGGAGCGGGGCCATCTACAATGAGCAGTTCTTC.

There are a few counts of this clone. J is TRBJ2-6 and V is TRBV15; 7 bases agree with TRBD1. CDR1 is LNHNV, CDR2 YYDKDF, per germline (reference sequence). CDR3 length: 21 amino acids. Trimming cost V 1 base and J 4 bases; bases outside gene matches: 19. The CDR3 coding sequence is TGTGCCACCAGCAGAGCTGAAATTCCGACAGGGCCCCCCCCCGGGGCCAACGTCCTGACTTTC. Amino acids: CATSRAEIPTGPPPGANVLTF.